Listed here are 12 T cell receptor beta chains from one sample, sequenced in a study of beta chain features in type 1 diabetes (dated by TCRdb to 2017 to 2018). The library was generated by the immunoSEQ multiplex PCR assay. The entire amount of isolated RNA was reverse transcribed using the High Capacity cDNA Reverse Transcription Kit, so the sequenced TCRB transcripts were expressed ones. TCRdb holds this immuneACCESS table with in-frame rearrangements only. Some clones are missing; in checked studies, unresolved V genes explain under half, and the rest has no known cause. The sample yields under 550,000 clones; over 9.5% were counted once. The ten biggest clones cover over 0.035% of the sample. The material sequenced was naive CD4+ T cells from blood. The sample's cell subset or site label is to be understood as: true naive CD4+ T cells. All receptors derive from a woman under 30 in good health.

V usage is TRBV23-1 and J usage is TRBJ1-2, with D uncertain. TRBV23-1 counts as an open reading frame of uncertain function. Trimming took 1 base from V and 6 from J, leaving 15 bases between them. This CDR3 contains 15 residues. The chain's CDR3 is CASSQFRGVEDGYTF. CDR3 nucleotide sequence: TGCGCCAGCAGTCAATTCCGGGGTGTGGAGGATGGCTACACCTTC.

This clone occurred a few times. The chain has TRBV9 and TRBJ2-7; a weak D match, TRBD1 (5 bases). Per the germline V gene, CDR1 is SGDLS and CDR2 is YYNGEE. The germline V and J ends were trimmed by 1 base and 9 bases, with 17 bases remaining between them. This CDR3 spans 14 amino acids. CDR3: CASSVRQGIIGQYV. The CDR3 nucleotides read TGTGCCAGCAGCGTAAGGCAGGGAATTATAGGGCAGTACGTC.

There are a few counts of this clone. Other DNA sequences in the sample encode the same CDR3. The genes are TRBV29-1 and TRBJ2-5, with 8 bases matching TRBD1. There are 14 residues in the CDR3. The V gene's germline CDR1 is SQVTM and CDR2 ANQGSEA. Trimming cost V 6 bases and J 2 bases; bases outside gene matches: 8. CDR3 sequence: CSVEDRVLQETQYF. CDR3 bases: TGCAGCGTGGAGGACAGGGTGCTTCAAGAGACCCAGTACTTC.

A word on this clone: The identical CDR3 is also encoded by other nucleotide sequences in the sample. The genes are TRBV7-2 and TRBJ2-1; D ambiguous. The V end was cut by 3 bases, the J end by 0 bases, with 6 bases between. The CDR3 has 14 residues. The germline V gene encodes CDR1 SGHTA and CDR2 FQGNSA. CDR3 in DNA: TGTGCCAGCAGCTTTGGAAGCTCCTACAATGAGCAGTTCTTC. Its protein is CASSFGSSYNEQFF. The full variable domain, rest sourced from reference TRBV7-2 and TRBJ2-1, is GAGVSQSPSNKVTEKGKDVELRCDPISGHTALYWYRQSLGQGLEFLIYFQGNSAPDKSGLPSDRFSAERTGGSVSTLTIQRTQQEDSAVYLCASSFGSSYNEQFFGPGTRLTVL.

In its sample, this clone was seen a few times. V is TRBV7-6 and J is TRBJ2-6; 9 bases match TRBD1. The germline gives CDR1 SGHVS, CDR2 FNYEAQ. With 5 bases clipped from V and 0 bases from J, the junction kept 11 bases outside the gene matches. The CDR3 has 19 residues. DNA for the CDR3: TGTGCCAGCAGCAGGGGGACAGGGCCCCCCAGCTCTGGGGCCAACGTCCTGACTTTC. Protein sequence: CASSRGTGPPSSGANVLTF.

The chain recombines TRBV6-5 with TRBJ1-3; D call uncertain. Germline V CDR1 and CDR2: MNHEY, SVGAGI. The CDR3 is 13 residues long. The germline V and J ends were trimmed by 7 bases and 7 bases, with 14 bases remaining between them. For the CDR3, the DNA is TGTGCCAGCACCACTCCAGGTCGGAACACCATATATTTT. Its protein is CASTTPGRNTIYF.

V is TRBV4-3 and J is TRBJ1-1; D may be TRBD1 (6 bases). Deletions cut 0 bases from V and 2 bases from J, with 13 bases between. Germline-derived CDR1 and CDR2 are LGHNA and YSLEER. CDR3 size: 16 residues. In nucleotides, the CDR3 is TGCGCCAGCAGCCAAGAAGGGTTGGACAGAAACACTGAAGCTTTCTTT. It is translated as CASSQEGLDRNTEAFF.

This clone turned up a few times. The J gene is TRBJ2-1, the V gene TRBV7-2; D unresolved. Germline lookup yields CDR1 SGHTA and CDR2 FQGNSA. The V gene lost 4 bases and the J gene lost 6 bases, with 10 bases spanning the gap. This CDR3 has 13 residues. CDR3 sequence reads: CASSSARTNEQFF. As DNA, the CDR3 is TGTGCCAGCAGCTCGGCCAGAACCAATGAGCAGTTCTTC.

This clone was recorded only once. The CDR3 DNA follows: TGTGCCAGCAGTTCCCGAAATGAGCAGTTCTTC. This gives the protein CASSSRNEQFF. J is TRBJ2-1 and V is TRBV2; D gene ambiguous. The CDR3 runs 11 residues. The germline V gene encodes CDR1 SNHLY and CDR2 FYNNEI. V lost 5 bases, J lost 7 bases, and 6 bases lay in between. Supplemented by reference TRBV2 and TRBJ2-1, the full variable domain reads EPEVTQTPSHQVTQMGQEVILRCVPISNHLYFYWYRQILGQKVEFLVSFYNNEISEKSEIFDDQFSVERPDGSNFTLKIRSTKLEDSAMYFCASSSRNEQFFGPGTRLTVL.

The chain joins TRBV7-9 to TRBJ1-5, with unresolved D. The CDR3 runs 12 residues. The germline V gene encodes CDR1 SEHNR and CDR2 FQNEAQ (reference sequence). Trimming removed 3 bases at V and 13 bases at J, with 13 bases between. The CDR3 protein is CASSFNLESQHF. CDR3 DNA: TGTGCCAGCAGCTTTAATCTTGAGTCACAGCATTTT.

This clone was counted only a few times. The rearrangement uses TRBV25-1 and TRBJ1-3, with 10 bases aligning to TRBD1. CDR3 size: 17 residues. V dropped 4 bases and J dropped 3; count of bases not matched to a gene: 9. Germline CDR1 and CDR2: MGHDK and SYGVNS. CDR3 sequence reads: CASSALSGTGDGNTIYF. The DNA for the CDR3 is TGTGCCAGCAGTGCGCTCTCCGGGACAGGGGATGGAAACACCATATATTTT.

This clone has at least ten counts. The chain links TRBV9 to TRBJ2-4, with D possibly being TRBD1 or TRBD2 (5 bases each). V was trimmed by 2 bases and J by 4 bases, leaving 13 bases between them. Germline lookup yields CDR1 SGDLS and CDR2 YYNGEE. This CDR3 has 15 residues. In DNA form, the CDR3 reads TGTGCCAGCAGCGTGGGACGCGGGCCTAAAAACATTCAGTACTTC. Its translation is CASSVGRGPKNIQYF.